This T cell receptor beta chain was recorded in a study of vaccination and CD4 T cells after COVID-19. The wider study: The peptides that stimulated the cells were overlapping spike peptides from SARS-CoV-2, HCoV-NL63, HCoV-OC43 and HCoV-229E.

Treatment noted: approximately nine-day PBMC culture with coronavirus spike peptide pools or control peptides (ViraFEST assay). The unexposed donor gave CD4+ T cells before the COVID-19 pandemic (2011-2018). V dropped 1 base and J dropped 1 base, with 10 bases sitting between them. The CDR3 spans 15 residues. CDR1 is MNHNS and CDR2 is SASEGT in the germline V gene. Sequencing of DNA taken from cultured CD4+ T cells relied on the Oncomine TCR Beta short-read assay. The source of extracted genomic DNA was cultured CD4+ T cells. TCRdb fed the PCR reads into MiXCR, producing one record per CDR3 protein. The data contain about 6,800 distinct CDR3 sequences, roughly a third of them seen just once; the ten biggest clones take up approximately 10%. This clonotype has a handful of counts. Its matching antigen is unknown.

The material sequenced was CD4+ T cells from blood, cultured in vitro. This clonotype originated in a human donor in good health. J is TRBJ1-2 and V is TRBV6-1; D is uncertain. In DNA, the CDR3 is TGTGCCAGCAGTGAAGAGGGCAGGCGTAACTATGGCTACACCTTC. Its translation is CASSEEGRRNYGYTF.